The 23 T cell receptor beta chains below were found in one sample sequenced in a study of T cells in Graves' hyperthyroidism and ophthalmopathy. RNA transcripts served as the template for amplifying TCR beta CDR3 regions. The HTBI primer set drove a first-round RT-PCR of the TCR CDR3. Using its own MiXCR run on the multiplex PCR reads, TCRdb lists one record per CDR3 protein. The data contain 20,000 or so distinct CDR3 sequences, approximately 54% of them singletons. What was sequenced was blood. All receptors derive from a woman between 35 and 50 years old with Graves' hyperthyroidism that later progressed to Graves' ophthalmopathy.

This clonotype was recorded once. The rearrangement joins TRBV7-6 to TRBJ2-1, with 13 bases matching TRBD2. CDR1 SGHVS and CDR2 FNYEAQ come from the germline V gene. V gave up 1 base and J gave up 0 bases; unmatched junction bases: 6. The CDR3 has 19 residues. The chain's CDR3 is CASSLGGTSGANSYNEQFF. The CDR3 DNA sequence: TGTGCCAGCAGCTTAGGGGGGACTAGCGGGGCCAACTCCTACAATGAGCAGTTCTTC.

This clonotype showed up just a few times. J is TRBJ2-1 and V is TRBV20-1; no clear D gene. V was clipped by 4 bases and J by 5 bases, with 6 bases between them. There are 11 residues in the CDR3. Germline V gene sequence: CDR1 DFQATT, CDR2 SNEGSKA (reference sequence). The CDR3 loop is CSANRDNEQFF. For the CDR3, the DNA is TGCAGTGCTAACCGGGACAATGAGCAGTTCTTC.

There are a few counts of this clonotype. The chain is built from TRBV29-1 and TRBJ2-1, with TRBD2 matching over 7 bases. The CDR3 runs 12 residues. CDR1 is SQVTM and CDR2 is ANQGSEA in the germline V gene. Germline trimming cut 4 bases from V and 7 bases from J; bases unmatched to any gene: 4. Here the CDR3 reads CSVGSGVNEQFF. The CDR3 DNA reads TGCAGCGTTGGGAGCGGGGTAAATGAGCAGTTCTTC.

This clonotype turned up a few times. The chain joins TRBV29-1 to TRBJ2-1, with TRBD2 identical over 7 bases. This CDR3 has 16 amino acids. With V trimmed by 4 bases and J by 4 bases, 13 bases remained unmatched. CDR1 is SQVTM and CDR2 is ANQGSEA in the germline V gene. The CDR3: CSVVLARQGLYNEQFF. CDR3 bases: TGCAGCGTTGTACTAGCGCGCCAAGGGTTATACAATGAGCAGTTCTTC.

By proportion, this clonotype is medium-sized. This chain connects TRBV14 to TRBJ2-7; D possibly corresponds to TRBD1 (5 bases). With 5 bases removed from V and 6 bases from J, the gap between germline ends came to 17 bases. Germline V gene lookup returns CDR1 SGHDN and CDR2 FVKESK. The CDR3 runs to 14 residues. The CDR3, as DNA: TGTGCCAGCAGCGAACCTAACAGGCTACGCGAGCAGTACTTC. Protein: CASSEPNRLREQYF.

This clonotype was observed at least ten times. A much larger clone sits a single nucleotide away, making a read error possible. This sequence joins TRBV5-4 and TRBJ2-2, with 7 nucleotides matching TRBD2. This CDR3 spans 12 amino acids. Germline CDR1 SGHNT, CDR2 YYREEE (reference sequence). The CDR3, as DNA: TGTGTCGCCAGAGCGGGGAACGGGGAGCTGTTTTTT. Its protein is CVARAGNGELFF.

This clonotype was seen a few times. The chain recombines TRBV7-9 with TRBJ2-6; D not resolved. CDR1 is SEHNR, CDR2 FQNEAQ, per germline (reference sequence). The CDR3 is 14 residues long. V was pared by 5 bases and J by 6 bases, with 11 bases between. CDR3 loop: CASSPFPKANVLTF. The CDR3 bases are TGTGCCAGCAGCCCGTTCCCGAAGGCCAACGTCCTGACTTTC.

In this sample, this clonotype is medium-sized (0.01 to 0.1%). V usage is TRBV24-1 and J usage is TRBJ1-6; 7 nucleotides align to TRBD1. The germline gives CDR1 KGHDR, CDR2 SFDVKD. CDR3 length equals 13 residues. Trimming at V came to 10 bases and at J to 7 bases, leaving 6 bases not matched to a gene. The CDR3 is CATRDSGNSPLHF. Written as DNA, the CDR3 is TGTGCCACTAGGGACAGTGGGAATTCACCCCTCCACTTT.

This chain uses TRBV2 with TRBJ2-7; TRBD2 might be the D (6 bases). CDR1 and CDR2 from the germline V gene are SNHLY and FYNNEI. V was clipped by 6 bases and J by 2 bases, with 14 bases between them. This CDR3 is 14 amino acids long. Here the CDR3 DNA reads TGTGCCAGCAGGAAGGGATCGGGGGCCTACGAGCAGTACTTC. Amino acid sequence: CASRKGSGAYEQYF.

The chain combines TRBV5-1 with TRBJ2-7; 8 bases fit TRBD1. Germline-derived CDR1 and CDR2 are SGHRS and YFSETQ. With V trimmed by 4 bases and J by 7 bases, 13 bases remained unmatched. The CDR3 extends over 15 amino acids. CDR3 nucleotides: TGCGCCAGCAGCCTATACGGACAGGGAGGAAGGGAGCAGTACTTC. This codes for CASSLYGQGGREQYF.

The chain employs TRBV19 and TRBJ2-3; D possibly corresponds to TRBD2 (7 bases). V dropped 3 bases and J dropped 13 bases, with 17 bases sitting between them. Germline CDR1 LNHDA, CDR2 SQIVND (reference sequence). CDR3 length: 13 amino acids. The CDR3 loop is CASSIGSGGPEYF. In nucleotides, the CDR3 is TGTGCCAGTAGTATCGGTTCGGGGGGCCCGGAGTATTTT.

The chain combines TRBV10-2 with TRBJ1-5, with a tentative D call TRBD1 (5 bases). CDR3 size: 14 residues. V was shortened by 3 bases and J by 5 bases, with 11 bases between the two germline ends. Germline V CDR1 and CDR2: WSHSY, SAAADI. The CDR3 coding sequence is TGCGCCAGCAGTGACAGGGCCGGAGATCAGCCCCAGCATTTT. This gives the protein CASSDRAGDQPQHF.

This clonotype was counted many times. The V and J genes are TRBV4-1 and TRBJ2-3; no reliable D call. The germline V gene encodes CDR1 MGHRA and CDR2 YSYEKL. The CDR3 covers 15 residues. As DNA, the CDR3 is TGCTCTTTGACCCCTACGGGCTCAGAGACAGATACGCAGTATTTT. Protein sequence: CSLTPTGSETDTQYF.

A few counts support this clonotype. This chain links TRBV7-6 with TRBJ2-3; 11 bases are a match to TRBD2. V was pared by 1 base and J by 5 bases, with 5 bases of the junction left unmatched. Germline V gives CDR1 SGHVS, CDR2 FNYEAQ. The CDR3 consists of 16 residues. CDR3 sequence: CASSLGSGTSGDTQYF. DNA of the CDR3: TGTGCCAGCAGCTTAGGATCGGGGACTAGCGGAGATACGCAGTATTTT.

This clonotype was observed many times. The chain has TRBV20-1 and TRBJ2-4; possible D gene TRBD1, 5 bases. CDR3 size: 15 residues. Germline V lookup: CDR1 DFQATT, CDR2 SNEGSKA (reference sequence). V lost 5 bases and J lost 7, with 21 bases in between. CDR3 amino acids: CSAPKQGLGRNIQYF. CDR3 DNA sequence: TGCAGTGCTCCCAAGCAGGGCCTTGGGCGGAACATTCAGTACTTC.

This clonotype came up many times. This chain links TRBV11-3 with TRBJ2-2; maybe TRBD2 (6 bases). The ends were cut back, 5 bases at V and 0 bases at J, with 13 bases in the middle. The germline V gene has CDR1 SGHNT and CDR2 YENEEA. This CDR3 comprises 16 residues. The CDR3 DNA is TGTGCCAGCAGCCCAGGAGGGCAAACGAACACCGGGGAGCTGTTTTTT. It is translated as CASSPGGQTNTGELFF.

This clonotype is medium-sized by share. The chain combines TRBV19 with TRBJ2-1, with D uncertain. V was clipped by 0 bases and J by 4 bases, with 7 bases between them. The V gene's germline CDR1 is LNHDA and CDR2 SQIVND (reference sequence). This CDR3 comprises 14 residues. The CDR3 reads CASSIEAVYNEQFF. The CDR3 DNA sequence: TGTGCCAGTAGTATAGAGGCGGTTTACAATGAGCAGTTCTTC.

The V gene is TRBV20-1, the J gene TRBJ2-3, with 11 bases aligning to TRBD2. The CDR3 covers 18 residues. The germline V gene has CDR1 DFQATT and CDR2 SNEGSKA (reference sequence). J gave up 3 bases and V 6 bases, and 17 bases lay outside the gene matches. The chain's CDR3 is CSASPRASGRMVTDTQYF. The CDR3 bases are TGCAGTGCCTCCCCCAGGGCTAGCGGGAGGATGGTAACAGATACGCAGTATTTT.

In this sample, this clonotype turned up many times. The chain employs TRBV2 and TRBJ1-1, with D uncertain. The V gene lost 6 bases and the J gene lost 3 bases, with 14 bases spanning the gap. The CDR3 has 14 amino acids. The germline V gene has CDR1 SNHLY and CDR2 FYNNEI. The CDR3, as DNA: TGTGCCAGCAGCCGGGCTGATTTAGACACTGAAGCTTTCTTT. Its protein product is CASSRADLDTEAFF.

The V and J genes are TRBV2 and TRBJ2-3, with 9 bases matching TRBD1. With 7 bases clipped from V and 11 bases from J, the junction kept 10 bases outside the gene matches. In germline, CDR1 is SNHLY, CDR2 FYNNEI. The CDR3 is made up of 13 amino acids. The CDR3 region has the DNA TGTGCCAGCAAGAGGACAGGGGAGAATGAGCAGTATTTT. This codes for CASKRTGENEQYF.

This clonotype appeared many times. The CDR3 region has the DNA TGTGCCAGCAGGGGACAGGGGGCTATCACTGGGGCCAACGTCCTGACTTTC. Translated, it gives CASRGQGAITGANVLTF. The chain employs TRBV6-2 or TRBV6-3 and TRBJ2-6, with 12 bases matching TRBD1. The germline V gene has CDR1 MNHEY and CDR2 SVGEGT. The CDR3 is 17 amino acids. V trimming: 6 bases; J trimming: 2 bases; junction bases outside the gene matches: 5.

The V call is TRBV2, the J call TRBJ1-2; no definite D call. Per the germline V gene, CDR1 is SNHLY and CDR2 is FYNNEI. The CDR3 is made up of 13 amino acids. V gave up 8 bases and J gave up 4 bases, with 14 bases separating them. CDR3 in DNA: TGTGCCAGCCGGGCAGTGGATATCTATGGCTACACCTTC. This sequence encodes CASRAVDIYGYTF.

About this clonotype: The conserved closing phenylalanine or tryptophan is absent in this CDR3, likely reflecting a read error. The chain couples TRBV29-1 to TRBJ2-5; D gene ambiguous. V dropped 5 bases and J dropped 2 bases, with 15 bases sitting between them. CDR3 length: 14 amino acids. Germline V gene sequence: CDR1 SQVTM, CDR2 ANQGSEA. The CDR3 region has the DNA TGCAGCGTTTCTAATAAGGGTCTACAAGAGACCCAGTACTAC. Protein sequence: CSVSNKGLQETQYY.